This entry concerns a single TCR beta chain. Its target is unknown. The data were obtained in a study of cytomegalovirus exposure and HLA in healthy donors. Findings and limits, study-wide: 150 or so TCR beta chains were listed as cytomegalovirus-associated. In vitro testing confirmed a few CMV-associated chains as specific for CMV antigens.

The V end lost 3 bases, the J end lost 0 bases, and 11 bases lay between the germline ends. The CDR3 consists of 15 residues. CDR1 is LNHDA and CDR2 is SQIVND in the germline V gene (reference sequence). Repertoires were generated with immunoSEQ multiplex PCR, while TCRdb's copy carries only in-frame clones and drops some. The sample lists 260,000 or so clones, around nine tenths seen once, with about 3% in the top ten. This receptor was taken from a man younger than 35 in good health and CMV-seronegative. The specimen was PBMCs. V is TRBV19 and J is TRBJ1-2; D remains ambiguous. CDR3 DNA sequence: TGTGCCAGTAGTATTTCCTCCGGGACTAACTATGGCTACACCTTC. Translating it yields CASSISSGTNYGYTF.